This paragraph covers one T cell receptor (beta chain) sequence. Antigen unknown. The data are from a study of PD-1 blockade in classical Hodgkin lymphoma. Study-level points and caveats: It was among complete responders that baseline diversity resembled that of newly diagnosed patients.

From germline, CDR1 is MNHNS and CDR2 SASEGT. The V end was cut by 1 base, the J end by 3 bases, with 12 bases between. CDR3 length: 16 amino acids. Each of the patients experienced relapse following autologous stem cell transplantation, and their brentuximab vedotin exposure differed. TCRdb's table, derived via immunoSEQ multiplex PCR, lists solely in-frame clones and lacks some. The repertoire holds under 30,000 clones, with approximately 70% as singletons. The sequence was collected from a human donor with classical Hodgkin lymphoma. This chain joins TRBV6-1 and TRBJ1-4, with no clear D. Sequencing was performed on peripheral blood mononuclear cells (PBMCs), taken before the second cycle of nivolumab. The CDR3 loop reads CASSEELMSSNEKLFF. The DNA for the CDR3 is TGTGCCAGCAGTGAAGAATTGATGTCCTCTAATGAAAAACTGTTTTTT.